The clone carrying this TCR beta chain was detected a few times. Its target is unknown. The trim removed 6 bases at V and 0 bases at J, leaving 11 bases unmatched. The CDR3 is 16 amino acids. CDR1 is KGHSH and CDR2 is LQKENI in the germline V gene. Time point noted: pre-sensitization, week 0. Regarding treatment: therapeutic diphenylcyclopropenone sensitization with weekly scalp DPC. Authors' processing steps: Ranging from about 20,000 to 700,000, TCR counts per sample had a median value of roughly 96,000. One entry per CDR3 protein, called by TCRdb with MiXCR from the RACE reads. The V and J calls and clone size come from TCRdb's table, not from the authors' own analysis. Of 60,000 to 75,000 distinct CDR3 sequences in the sample, approximately 7% were seen once. This sample is drawn from a study of human T cells and chemical hapten exposure. As for the study in general: Patch tests delivered 0.01% DPC to the upper back and were evaluated at 6 days. Overall study results and limits: Significantly more large CDR3 similarity clusters were formed by expanded TCRs than by controls.

The rearrangement links TRBV18 to TRBJ2-7; 7 bases map to TRBD2. This specimen consisted of whole blood, obtained in connection with sensitization to the hapten diphenylcyclopropenone (DPC). This TCR came from a woman between 25 and 40 years old with alopecia areata. Some clones in this sample may be carry-over from other donors' samples. The CDR3 nucleotides read TGTGCCAGCTCCGAGGGAGCGGGGAAGAGCTCCTACGAGCAGTACTTC. Translation: CASSEGAGKSSYEQYF. The complete variable domain, with remaining parts taken from reference TRBV18 and TRBJ2-7, reads NAGVMQNPRHLVRRRGQEARLRCSPMKGHSHVYWYRQLPEEGLKFMVYLQKENIIDESGMPKERFSAEFPKEGPSILRIQQVVRGDSAAYFCASSEGAGKSSYEQYFGPGTRLTVT.